Presented here are 21 T cell receptor beta chains from one specimen sequenced in a study of spatial heterogeneity in lung cancer. Time point of the sample: blood at routine non-recurrence follow-up after resection. Each CDR3 protein is one row after TCRdb ran MiXCR on the 5' RACE reads. Seen here are roughly 24,000 distinct CDR3 sequences, 9.7% observed once, and the top ten hold roughly a fifth. The material was PBMCs, obtained at follow-up. All receptors derive from a male donor with early-stage non-small cell lung cancer.

Comment on this clonotype: The germline gene is not matched at one end of the junction; a read error may be the cause. The chain recombines TRBV11-2 with TRBJ1-1, with 9 nucleotides matching TRBD1. This CDR3 comprises 14 residues. The germline gives CDR1 SGHAT, CDR2 FQNNGV. The CDR3 nucleotides read TGTGCCAGCAGCTTAGTCACAGGGGGCACTGAAGTTTTCTTT. Protein sequence: CASSLVTGGTEVFF. Filled out from reference TRBV11-2 and TRBJ1-1, the complete variable domain reads EAGVAQSPRYKIIEKRQSVAFWCNPISGHATLYWYQQILGQGPKLLIQFQNNGVVDDSQLPKDRFSAERLKGVDSTLKIQPAKLEDSAVYLCASSLVTGGTEVFFGQGTRLTVV.

This clonotype was detected a few times. The chain uses TRBV20-1 and TRBJ1-1, with D tentatively TRBD1 (5 bases). Germline CDR1 is DFQATT and CDR2 is SNEGSKA (reference sequence). The CDR3 is made up of 12 amino acids. Trimming shortened V by 5 bases and J by 1 base, and 8 bases separated the two germline ends. The CDR3 protein is CSARQQNTEAFF. The CDR3 DNA reads as TGCAGTGCTCGACAGCAGAACACTGAAGCTTTCTTT.

This clonotype was observed a handful of times. The chain carries TRBV3-2 and TRBJ2-2. TRBV3-2 is a pseudogene locus. The CDR3 has 15 amino acids. The CDR3 DNA follows: TGTGCCAGCAGCCCGCGGCAGTTGAACACCGGGGAGCTGTTTTTT. This codes for CASSPRQLNTGELFF.

The rearrangement links TRBV29-1 to TRBJ2-2; D is undetermined. Per germline, CDR1 SQVTM and CDR2 ANQGSEA. The CDR3 is 15 amino acids. V lost 6 bases and J 0 bases, leaving 14 bases between the germline ends. Here the CDR3 reads CSVSVGSANTGELFF. The CDR3 nucleotides read TGCAGCGTGTCTGTGGGCAGTGCGAACACCGGGGAGCTGTTTTTT.

The rearrangement joins TRBV20-1 to TRBJ2-3; tentatively, D is TRBD2 (7 bases). V gave up 5 bases and J gave up 7 bases, with 16 bases separating them. Germline values: CDR1 DFQATT, CDR2 SNEGSKA (reference sequence). This CDR3 has 13 amino acids. For the CDR3, the DNA is TGCAGTGCTCCCGTCGGGGGGCAGTATACGCAGTATTTT. This codes for CSAPVGGQYTQYF.

The table lists this clonotype with many counts. V and J are TRBV12-3 or TRBV12-4 and TRBJ2-5; D is perhaps TRBD1 (5 bases). Deletions cut 2 bases from V and 0 bases from J, with 7 bases between. The CDR3 sequence is 14 residues long. This CDR3 is CASSLTGHQETQYF. Here the CDR3 DNA reads TGTGCCAGCAGTTTAACAGGCCACCAAGAGACCCAGTACTTC.

This clonotype was detected ten times or more. The chain uses TRBV29-1 and TRBJ2-5, with D perhaps TRBD2 (6 bases). Germline CDR1 reads SQVTM; CDR2 reads ANQGSEA. There are 19 residues in the CDR3. V lost 0 bases, J lost 4 bases, and 27 bases lay in between. The CDR3 nucleotides read TGCAGCGTTGAAGATAGGAGGGGACTTAAAACTAGCCAACGAGAGACCCAGTACTTC. Protein: CSVEDRRGLKTSQRETQYF.

Worth noting for this clonotype: A junction boundary mismatches the germline segment, possibly from a read error. The gene calls are TRBV6-4 and TRBJ2-3; D unclear. This CDR3 is 12 amino acids long. CDR1 MRHNA and CDR2 SNTAGT come from the germline V gene. The CDR3 DNA follows: TGTGCCAGCAGTGAATTGGAAGATGCGCAGTATTTT. Its translation: CASSELEDAQYF.

V and J are TRBV6-2 or TRBV6-3 and TRBJ2-3; 9 bases fit TRBD2. From germline, CDR1 is MNHEY and CDR2 SVGEGT. V lost 5 bases, J lost 2 bases, and 5 bases stayed unmatched. The CDR3 extends over 15 amino acids. CDR3 region: CASSPAGGPTDTQYF. CDR3 nucleotide sequence: TGTGCCAGCAGTCCAGCGGGGGGACCCACAGATACGCAGTATTTT.

This clonotype was seen more than once but under ten times. J is TRBJ2-4 and V is TRBV10-2, with D perhaps TRBD1 or TRBD2 (6 bases each). This CDR3 has 17 residues. Trimming shortened V by 6 bases and J by 0 bases, and 18 bases separated the two germline ends. CDR1 is WSHSY, CDR2 SAAADI, per germline. In DNA, the CDR3 is TGCGCCAGCAGAGGAGGGGGACTTTTAAGAGCCAAAAACATTCAGTACTTC. Its protein product is CASRGGGLLRAKNIQYF.

As for this clonotype: One end of the junction is discordant with germline, which a read error may explain. The CDR3: CASSVAGDPMTSYNEQFF. The CDR3, as DNA: TGTGCCAGCAGCGTAGCGGGGGACCCCATGACCTCCTACAATGAGCAGTTCTTC. The rearrangement links TRBV7-8 to TRBJ2-1, with 9 bases aligning to TRBD2. The germline gives CDR1 SGHVS, CDR2 FQNEAQ. CDR3 length: 18 residues.

This clonotype came up many times. The rearrangement links TRBV19 to TRBJ1-3; D uncertain. This CDR3 comprises 16 residues. CDR1 is LNHDA, CDR2 SQIVND, per germline (reference sequence). The ends were cut back, 5 bases at V and 0 bases at J, with 14 bases in the middle. Here the CDR3 DNA reads TGTGCCAGTAGTCTCGGACTTATATTCTCTGGAAACACCATATATTTT. Amino acid sequence: CASSLGLIFSGNTIYF.

This sequence joins TRBV28 and TRBJ2-2, with D perhaps TRBD2 (5 bases). The CDR3 sequence is 12 residues long. The V end was cut by 8 bases, the J end by 5 bases, with 9 bases between. CDR1 and CDR2 (germline): MDHEN, SYDVKM. DNA for the CDR3: TGTGCCAGCGGACTTTCGACCGGGGAGCTGTTTTTT. This encodes CASGLSTGELFF. Full variable domain (rest looked up from reference TRBV28 and TRBJ2-2): DVKVTQSSRYLVKRTGEKVFLECVQDMDHENMFWYRQDPGLGLRLIYFSYDVKMKEKGDIPEGYSVSREKKERFSLILESASTNQTSMYLCASGLSTGELFFGEGSRLTVL.

This clonotype was seen many times. The CDR3 sequence is CASSSARGHEQYF. CDR3 coding DNA: TGTGCCAGCAGTTCAGCCAGGGGCCACGAGCAGTACTTC. The genes are TRBV27 and TRBJ2-7, with TRBD1 as a possible D gene (6 bases). Germline V lookup: CDR1 MNHEY, CDR2 SMNVEV (reference sequence). The V gene lost 4 bases and the J gene lost 5 bases, with 12 bases spanning the gap. The CDR3 consists of 13 residues.

On this clonotype: The CDR3 does not end in the conserved phenylalanine or tryptophan, so this is likely a read error. J is TRBJ1-1 and V is TRBV20-1; 10 bases match TRBD1. From germline, CDR1 is DFQATT and CDR2 SNEGSKA (reference sequence). This CDR3 comprises 12 residues. Trimming took 3 bases from V and 7 from J; bases not matched to a gene: 2. The CDR3 loop is CSARGQGYEAFI. The DNA of the CDR3 is TGCAGTGCTAGGGGACAGGGGTATGAAGCTTTCATT.

This clonotype has a count of ten or more. The chain is built from TRBV5-4 and TRBJ2-1; TRBD2 agrees at 16 bases. The V gene end was trimmed by 2 bases and the J gene end by 1 base; junction bases not matched to a gene: 6. Germline assignment: CDR1 SGHNT and CDR2 YYREEE (reference sequence). The length of the CDR3 is 19 residues. This CDR3 reads CASSFGTSGGAYSYNEQFF. The DNA for the CDR3 is TGTGCCAGCAGCTTCGGGACTAGCGGGGGGGCCTATTCCTACAATGAGCAGTTCTTC.

This clonotype occurred many times. The chain recombines TRBV7-2 with TRBJ1-2, with 9 bases lining up with TRBD1. This CDR3 comprises 15 residues. Germline CDR1 is SGHTA and CDR2 is FQGNSA. Trimming took 3 bases from V and 4 from J; bases not matched to a gene: 6. The CDR3, as DNA: TGTGCCAGCAGCTTTTCCGGGACAGGGACCTATGGCTACACCTTC. Translated: CASSFSGTGTYGYTF.

This chain links TRBV6-6 with TRBJ2-3; 7 bases are shared with TRBD2. Germline trimming cut 4 bases from V and 0 bases from J; bases unmatched to any gene: 4. From germline, CDR1 is MNHNY and CDR2 SVGAGI (reference sequence). The CDR3 length is 15 residues. The DNA for the CDR3 is TGTGCCAGCAGTTTTGGGGGGGGGAGCACAGATACGCAGTATTTT. Translation gives CASSFGGGSTDTQYF.

This clonotype came up a few times. The chain has TRBV5-1 and TRBJ2-7; 11 positions agree with TRBD2. The CDR3 has 16 residues. Losses at the gene ends were 4 bases for V and 1 base for J; bases not matched to a gene: 7. Per the germline V gene, CDR1 is SGHRS and CDR2 is YFSETQ. The CDR3: CASSRLAGGKSYEQYF. The CDR3 DNA sequence: TGCGCCAGCAGCCGTCTAGCGGGGGGTAAATCCTACGAGCAGTACTTC.

The chain is built from TRBV3-1 and TRBJ2-7; D might be TRBD2 (5 bases). Trimming stripped 1 base from V and 7 bases from J, with 14 bases between. CDR1 is LGHDT, CDR2 YNNKEL, per germline (reference sequence). The CDR3 is 14 amino acids. Here the CDR3 DNA reads TGTGCCAGCAGCCAAGCGGGGATTACGGGGGAGCAGTACTTC. Amino acids: CASSQAGITGEQYF.

The table lists this clonotype with many counts. J is TRBJ1-6 and V is TRBV4-1; D not resolved. The germline V and J ends were trimmed by 0 bases and 10 bases, with 7 bases remaining between them. CDR1 and CDR2 (germline): MGHRA, YSYEKL. This CDR3 is built from 13 residues. CDR3 DNA sequence: TGCGCCAGCAGCCAAGAGGCACGGTCACCCCTCCACTTT. It specifies CASSQEARSPLHF.